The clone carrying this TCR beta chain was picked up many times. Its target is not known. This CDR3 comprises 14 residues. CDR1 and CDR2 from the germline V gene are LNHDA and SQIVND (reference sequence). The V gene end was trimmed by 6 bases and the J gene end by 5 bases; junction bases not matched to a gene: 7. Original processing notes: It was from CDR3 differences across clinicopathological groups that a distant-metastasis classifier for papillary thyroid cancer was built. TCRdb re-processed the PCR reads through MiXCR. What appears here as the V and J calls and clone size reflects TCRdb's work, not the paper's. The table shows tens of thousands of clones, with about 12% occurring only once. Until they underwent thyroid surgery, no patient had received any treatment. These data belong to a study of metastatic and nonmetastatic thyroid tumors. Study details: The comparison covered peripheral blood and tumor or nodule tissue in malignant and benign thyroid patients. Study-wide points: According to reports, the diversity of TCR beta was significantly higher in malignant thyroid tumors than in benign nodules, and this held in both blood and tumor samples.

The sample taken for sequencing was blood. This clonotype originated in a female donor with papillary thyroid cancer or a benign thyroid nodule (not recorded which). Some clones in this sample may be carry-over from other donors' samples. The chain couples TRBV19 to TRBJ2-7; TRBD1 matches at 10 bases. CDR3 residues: CASRGTGAKNEQYF. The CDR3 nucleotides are TGTGCCAGTAGGGGGACAGGGGCTAAAAACGAGCAGTACTTC.